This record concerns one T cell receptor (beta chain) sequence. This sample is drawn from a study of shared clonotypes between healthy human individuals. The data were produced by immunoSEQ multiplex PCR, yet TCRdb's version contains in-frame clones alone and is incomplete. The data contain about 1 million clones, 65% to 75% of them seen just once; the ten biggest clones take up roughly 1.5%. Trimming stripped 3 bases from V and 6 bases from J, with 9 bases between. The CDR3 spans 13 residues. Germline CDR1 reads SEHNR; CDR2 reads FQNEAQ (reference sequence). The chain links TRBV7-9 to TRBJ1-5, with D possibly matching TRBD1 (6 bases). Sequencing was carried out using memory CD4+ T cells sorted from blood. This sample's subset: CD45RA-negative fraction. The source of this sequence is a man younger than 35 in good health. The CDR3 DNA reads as TGTGCCAGCAGCTTGGGGGGCTCTCAGCCCCAGCATTTT. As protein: CASSLGGSQPQHF. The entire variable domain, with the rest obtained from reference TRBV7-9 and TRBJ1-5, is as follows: DTGVSQNPRHKITKRGQNVTFRCDPISEHNRLYWYRQTLGQGPEFLTYFQNEAQLEKSRLLSDRFSAERPKGSFSTLEIQRTEQGDSAMYLCASSLGGSQPQHFGDGTRLSIL.